A selection of T cell receptor beta chains follows, all from one sample in a study of cytomegalovirus exposure and HLA in healthy donors. Method: immunoSEQ multiplex PCR; TCRdb's copy keeps in-frame clones and lacks some. The sample has approximately 110,000 clones, less than 20% seen once. The specimen sequenced was PBMCs. Receptors originate from a woman aged 18-30 years in good health and CMV-seronegative. Both conserved end residues are part of each CDR3. A D gene is named only where the DNA matches it firmly. Rows may omit the clone size; those that give it use once, few, many or a size class.

TRBJ1-3 | TRBV6-1 | TRBD1 | NA | CASSTQGAGNTIYF | TGTGCCAGCAGCACACAGGGGGCCGGAAACACCATATATTTT
TRBJ1-4 | TRBV27 | TRBD1 | NA | CASSLAQGAANEKLFF | TGTGCCAGCAGTTTGGCCCAGGGGGCGGCTAATGAAAAACTGTTTTTT
TRBJ2-5 | TRBV25-1 | TRBD1 | NA | CARDRGLETQYF | TGTGCCAGGGACAGGGGGCTTGAGACCCAGTACTTC
TRBJ1-2 | TRBV7-3 | TRBD1 | NA | CASSHGQGYGYTF | TGTGCCAGCAGCCATGGACAGGGCTATGGCTACACCTTC
TRBJ2-1 | TRBV29-1 | NA | few | CSVASRGDNEQFF | TGCAGCGTTGCTTCCAGGGGGGACAATGAGCAGTTCTTC
TRBJ1-2 | TRBV28 | NA | NA | CASSPQSRNYGYTF | TGTGCCAGCAGTCCCCAAAGCCGAAACTATGGCTACACCTTC
TRBJ1-4 | TRBV28 | TRBD1 | NA | CASSLGGQGGEKLFF | TGTGCCAGCAGTTTGGGGGGACAGGGGGGAGAAAAACTGTTTTTT
TRBJ2-1 | TRBV5-1 | NA | few | CASSLGGRDEQFF | TGCGCCAGCAGCCTCGGGGGGCGGGATGAGCAGTTCTTC
TRBJ2-7 | TRBV2 | NA | few | CASSEAVGAYEQYF | TGTGCCAGCAGTGAAGCGGTAGGGGCCTACGAGCAGTACTTC
TRBJ1-5 | TRBV7-8 | TRBD1 | few | CASSQRSQGAGGNQPQHF | TGTGCCAGCAGCCAACGGTCCCAGGGGGCGGGGGGCAATCAGCCCCAGCATTTT
TRBJ1-2 | TRBV30 | TRBD1 | NA | CAFTRTGVGYGYTF | TGTGCCTTCACCCGGACAGGGGTCGGGTATGGCTACACCTTC
TRBJ1-6 | TRBV9 | NA | few | CASSSRGALHF | TGTGCCAGCAGCTCGCGGGGGGCCCTCCACTTT
TRBJ2-4 | TRBV28 | NA | few | CASSSPGLVDKNIQYF | TGTGCCAGCAGTTCGCCAGGCCTTGTCGACAAAAACATTCAGTACTTC
TRBJ2-2 | TRBV4-2 | TRBD2 | NA | CASSQLAGGNGELFF | TGTGCCAGCAGCCAGCTGGCGGGGGGGAACGGGGAGCTGTTTTTT
TRBJ2-2 | TRBV7-9 | TRBD1 | NA | CASSLQGANTGELFF | TGTGCCAGCAGCTTACAGGGGGCGAACACCGGGGAGCTGTTTTTT
TRBJ2-2 | TRBV11-3 | TRBD1 | NA | CASSKGAIGELFF | TGTGCCAGCAGCAAGGGGGCAATCGGGGAGCTGTTTTTT
TRBJ2-1 | TRBV15 | NA | few | CATSRGTGDYNEQFF | TGTGCCACCAGCAGAGGTACAGGAGACTACAATGAGCAGTTCTTC
TRBJ2-3 | TRBV6-4 | NA | few | CASSESSASGTDTQYF | TGTGCCAGCAGTGAGAGTAGCGCATCTGGCACAGATACGCAGTATTTT
TRBJ2-1 | TRBV9 | TRBD1 | NA | CASSPRAGQVYNEQFF | TGTGCCAGCAGCCCGAGGGCGGGACAGGTCTACAATGAGCAGTTCTTC
TRBJ2-7 | TRBV14 | TRBD2 | few | CASSPGRPREQYF | TGTGCCAGCAGCCCCGGGAGGCCTAGGGAGCAGTACTTC
TRBJ1-5 | TRBV15 | NA | few | CATSRDREAQPQHF | TGTGCCACCAGCAGAGACAGGGAGGCTCAGCCCCAGCATTTT
TRBJ1-2 | TRBV6-6 | TRBD1 | NA | CASTGQGDVGGGYTF | TGTGCCAGCACGGGACAGGGGGATGTAGGTGGTGGCTACACCTTC
TRBJ1-1 | TRBV5-6 | NA | NA | CASSLTGRNTEAFF | TGTGCCAGCAGCTTGACAGGGCGGAACACTGAAGCTTTCTTT
TRBJ2-2 | TRBV9 | TRBD2 | NA | CASSVVGTSGNTGELFF | TGTGCCAGCAGCGTAGTCGGGACTAGCGGGAACACCGGGGAGCTGTTTTTT
TRBJ2-7 | TRBV4-1 | TRBD2 | NA | CASSHPPSGGRYEQYF | TGCGCCAGCAGCCATCCCCCTAGCGGGGGACGGTACGAGCAGTACTTC
TRBJ2-7 | TRBV9 | NA | few | CASSVSSSIYEQYF | TGTGCCAGCAGCGTCTCATCGAGTATATACGAGCAGTACTTC
TRBJ2-2 | TRBV4-1 | NA | NA | CASSQLGGTGELFF | TGCGCCAGCAGCCAATTAGGGGGCACCGGGGAGCTGTTTTTT
TRBJ2-7 | TRBV5-1 | TRBD1 | few | CASSPGTGGYEQYF | TGCGCCAGCAGCCCCGGGACAGGGGGATACGAGCAGTACTTC
TRBJ2-1 | TRBV6-1 | NA | NA | CASSESSSYNEQFF | TGTGCCAGCAGTGAGTCTAGCTCCTACAATGAGCAGTTCTTC
TRBJ2-7 | TRBV29-1 | NA | few | CSALHRDRYEQYF | TGCAGCGCGCTACACAGGGATCGTTACGAGCAGTACTTC
TRBJ2-7 | TRBV28 | NA | NA | CASSSTSLGLYEQYF | TGTGCCAGCAGTTCGACTAGTCTGGGGCTATACGAGCAGTACTTC
TRBJ1-2 | TRBV27 | TRBD1 | NA | CASRPPGQGYGYTF | TGTGCCAGCAGACCTCCCGGACAGGGGTATGGCTACACCTTC
TRBJ2-3 | TRBV6-5 | NA | NA | CASRPSGFGTDTQYF | TGTGCCAGCAGACCCAGCGGGTTTGGCACAGATACGCAGTATTTT
TRBJ2-7 | TRBV5-4 | NA | few | CASTPWGEREQYF | TGTGCCAGCACCCCGTGGGGGGAACGCGAGCAGTACTTC
TRBJ1-2 | TRBV29-1 | TRBD1 | NA | CSARTGGGKNYGYTF | TGCAGCGCCCGGACAGGGGGCGGAAAAAACTATGGCTACACCTTC
TRBJ2-3 | TRBV28 | TRBD2 | NA | CASSLGGGGPRDTQYF | TGTGCCAGCAGTTTAGGTGGCGGGGGGCCAAGAGATACGCAGTATTTT
TRBJ2-2 | TRBV11-2 | NA | NA | CASRVANTGELFF | TGTGCCAGCAGGGTAGCGAACACCGGGGAGCTGTTTTTT
TRBJ1-1 | TRBV29-1 | TRBD1 | NA | CSGLTGKHTEAFF | TGCAGCGGTCTGACAGGGAAGCACACTGAAGCTTTCTTT
TRBJ1-5 | TRBV29-1 | NA | NA | CSVSDSYSNQPQHF | TGCAGCGTTTCGGACAGTTATAGCAATCAGCCCCAGCATTTT